These 7 T cell receptor beta chains originate from one sample sequenced in a study of blood T cells in healthy people across ages (dated by TCRdb to about 2015). Library generation was performed with 5' RACE. The sequencing machine was an Illumina HiSeq 2500. A second PCR of about 7 to 12 cycles was run with a J-beta primer mix and a sample-barcoded 5' primer. Clones were called with MiXCR by TCRdb after fastp trimmed the public reads at Q25, and only in-frame beta chains were retained. Rows with one shared CDR3 protein collapse into an entry with the most common genes and DNA. Across this sample there are some 1.5 million distinct CDR3 sequences, with approximately 30% seen only once. The ten most abundant clones make up about 8% of the sample. The source material was blood. The receptor set was obtained from a woman in her 30s in good health.

This chain links TRBV7-2 with TRBJ2-3; D call uncertain. Trimming removed 4 bases at V and 7 bases at J, with 9 bases between. This CDR3 contains 12 residues. Germline-derived CDR1 and CDR2 are SGHTA and FQGNSA. CDR3 in DNA: TGTGCCAGCAGCTCCTCTGTGAATACGCAGTATTTT. This codes for CASSSSVNTQYF.

A few counts support this clonotype. The V gene is TRBV20-1, the J gene TRBJ2-4; D may be TRBD1 or TRBD2 (5 bases each). TRBJ2-5 explains the end of the DNA better; the J call may be wrong. Germline CDR1 reads DFQATT; CDR2 reads SNEGSKA (reference sequence). CDR3 length: 16 amino acids. The CDR3 bases are TGCAGTGCTCCCCCGGCTTTCTCAGGGCTAGCAGAGACCCAGTACTTC. It encodes CSAPPAFSGLAETQYF.

This sequence joins TRBV6-2 or TRBV6-3 and TRBJ1-5; 9 bases align to TRBD1. The junction had 12 bases not matched to a gene; V was cut back by 5 bases and J by 1 base. From germline, CDR1 is MNHEY and CDR2 SVGEGT. CDR3 length equals 18 residues. The CDR3 coding sequence is TGTGCCAGCAGTCCCCAAGTACGGACAGGGGTAAGCAATCAGCCCCAGCATTTT. Its protein product is CASSPQVRTGVSNQPQHF.

Notes on this clonotype: It may be a read error: a sequence one base away is much more abundant. The genes are TRBV12-3 or TRBV12-4 and TRBJ2-7, with unresolved D. There are 13 residues in the CDR3. The DNA of the CDR3 is TGTGCCAGCAGTTTTCGGGCGGCGGAGACCCAGCACTTC. This encodes CASSFRAAETQHF.

This clonotype was counted only a few times. This chain uses TRBV4-3 with TRBJ2-5, with 8 positions matching TRBD1. In germline, CDR1 is LGHNA, CDR2 YSLEER. CDR3 length: 16 amino acids. V dropped 0 bases and J dropped 4; count of bases not matched to a gene: 7. CDR3 sequence: CASSQDHGGQGETQYF. CDR3 bases: TGCGCCAGCAGCCAAGATCATGGTGGACAGGGAGAGACCCAGTACTTC.

At least ten counts were recorded for this clonotype. The chain carries TRBV9 and TRBJ2-3; a possible D gene is TRBD1 (5 bases). CDR1 SGDLS and CDR2 YYNGEE come from the germline V gene. The CDR3 contains 14 residues. The V end lost 2 bases, the J end lost 5 bases, and 12 bases lay between the germline ends. CDR3: CASSVQGSLDTQYF. The CDR3, as DNA: TGTGCCAGCAGCGTTCAGGGCTCTTTAGATACGCAGTATTTT.

This clonotype turned up a few times. V and J are TRBV10-3 and TRBJ1-5; perhaps TRBD1 as D (5 bases). Germline CDR1 and CDR2: ENHRY and SYGVKD. This CDR3 is built from 13 residues. The ends were cut back, 3 bases at V and 4 bases at J, with 7 bases in the middle. The CDR3 is CAISDDSNQPQHF. The CDR3 region has the DNA TGTGCCATCAGTGATGACAGTAATCAGCCCCAGCATTTT.